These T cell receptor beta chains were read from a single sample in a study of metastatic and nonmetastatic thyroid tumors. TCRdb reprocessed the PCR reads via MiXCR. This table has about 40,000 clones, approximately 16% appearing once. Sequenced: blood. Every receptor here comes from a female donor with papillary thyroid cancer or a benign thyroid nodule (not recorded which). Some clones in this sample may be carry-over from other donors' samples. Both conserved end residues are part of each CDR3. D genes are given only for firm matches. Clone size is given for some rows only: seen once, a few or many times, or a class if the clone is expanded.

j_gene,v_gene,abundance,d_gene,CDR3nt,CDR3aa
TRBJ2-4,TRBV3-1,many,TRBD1,TGTGCCAGCAGCCAAGCGGGACAGGGGTGGAACATTCAGTACTTC,CASSQAGQGWNIQYF
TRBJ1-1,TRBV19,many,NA,TGTGCCAGTAGTATGACAGGCCAGTTGAGGACTGAAGCTTTCTTT,CASSMTGQLRTEAFF
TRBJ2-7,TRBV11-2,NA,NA,TGTGCCAGCAGCTTAGAACCAGGGTCTAGCGAGCAGTACTTC,CASSLEPGSSEQYF
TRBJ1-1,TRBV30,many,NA,TGTGCCTGGAGCCCCCTTTCCTTCACTGAAGCTTTCTTT,CAWSPLSFTEAFF
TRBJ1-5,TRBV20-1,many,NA,TGCAGTGCCTCCTTCGGACGGGATCAGCCCCAGCATTTT,CSASFGRDQPQHF
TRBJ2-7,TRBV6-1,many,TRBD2,TGTGCCAGCAGTGAAGTCTTAATATGGGAAGCGGGAGGCTACGAGCAGTACTTC,CASSEVLIWEAGGYEQYF
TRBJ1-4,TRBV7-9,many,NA,TGTGCCAGCAGCCCGCTCGGGGGTGACATAGGTGAAAAACTGTTTTTT,CASSPLGGDIGEKLFF
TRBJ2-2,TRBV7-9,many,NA,TGTGCCAGCAGCCCTAATCGGGGCACCGGGGAGCTGTTTTTT,CASSPNRGTGELFF
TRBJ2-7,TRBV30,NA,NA,TGTGCCTTGGACAGCAATGCCTACGAGCAGTACTTC,CALDSNAYEQYF
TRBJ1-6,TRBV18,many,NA,TGTGCCAGCTCCCTCCAACCCGACTCCTATAATTCACCCCTCCACTTT,CASSLQPDSYNSPLHF
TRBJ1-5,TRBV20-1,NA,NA,TGCAGTGCGCAACGATCAAATCAGCCCCAGCATTTT,CSAQRSNQPQHF
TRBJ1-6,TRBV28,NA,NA,TGTGCCAGCAGTTTATTCGGCAGGGGCTATAATTCACCCATCCACTTT,CASSLFGRGYNSPIHF
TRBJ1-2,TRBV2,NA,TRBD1,TGTGCCAGCAGTGAGGGACAGGGGCTCTACTATGGCTACACCTTC,CASSEGQGLYYGYTF
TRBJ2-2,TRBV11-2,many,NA,TGTGCCAGCAGCTTAGGGATGGGCACCGGGGAGCTGTTTTTT,CASSLGMGTGELFF
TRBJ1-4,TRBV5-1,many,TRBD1,TGCGCCAGCAGCTCGAACAGGGGCTCGGATGAAAAACTGTTTTTT,CASSSNRGSDEKLFF
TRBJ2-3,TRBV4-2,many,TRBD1,TGTGCCAGCAGCCACCCCCTACAGGGGGACACAGATACGCAGTATTTT,CASSHPLQGDTDTQYF
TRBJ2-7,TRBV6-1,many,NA,TGTGCCAGCACTCGGGACGGTTCCTACGAGCAGTACTTC,CASTRDGSYEQYF
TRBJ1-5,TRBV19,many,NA,TGTGCCAGTAGTTGGACACTAAATCAGCCCCAGCATTTT,CASSWTLNQPQHF
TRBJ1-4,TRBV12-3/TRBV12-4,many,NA,TGTGCCAGCAGTCCGGGACGCTTTAATGAAAAACTGTTTTTT,CASSPGRFNEKLFF
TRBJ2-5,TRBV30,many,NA,TGTGCCTGGAGTTTAGCGGCCGTCTACGAGACCCAGTACTTC,CAWSLAAVYETQYF
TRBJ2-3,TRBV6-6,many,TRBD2,TGTGCCAGCAGTTACGCTACTAGCGGGAGGGTTCATACGCAGTATTTT,CASSYATSGRVHTQYF
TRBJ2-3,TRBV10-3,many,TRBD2,TGTGCCATCACCGGGACTAGCGGGGGTGGAGATACGCAGTATTTT,CAITGTSGGGDTQYF
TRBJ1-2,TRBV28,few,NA,TGTGCCAGCAGCCTGACGGGGGGCTGGGGTGACTACACCTTC,CASSLTGGWGDYTF
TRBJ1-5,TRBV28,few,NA,TGTGCCAGCAGTTTCGGAAAAGGGGATAGCAATCAGCCCCAGCATTTT,CASSFGKGDSNQPQHF
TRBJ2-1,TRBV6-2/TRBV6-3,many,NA,TGTGCCAGCAGTGGTCTAGCCCTCAATGAGCAGTTCTTC,CASSGLALNEQFF
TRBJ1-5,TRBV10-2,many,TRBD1,TGCGCCAGCAGCTCCGGACAGGGGGTTCAGCCCCAGCATTTT,CASSSGQGVQPQHF
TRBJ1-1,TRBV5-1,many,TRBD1,TGCGCCAGCAACGCCGTAACAGGGGGCGACACTGAAGCTTTCTTT,CASNAVTGGDTEAFF
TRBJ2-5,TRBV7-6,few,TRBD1,TGTGCCAGCAGCTTAGAAGGAAGTGGGACAGGGGCAGGGACCCAGTACTTC,CASSLEGSGTGAGTQYF
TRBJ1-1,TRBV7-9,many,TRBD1,TGTGCCAGCAGACTAGGACAGGGGGGGACTGAAGCTTTCTTT,CASRLGQGGTEAFF
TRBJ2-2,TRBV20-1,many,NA,TGCAGTGCTAGGAGGGGACTCAACACCGGGGAGCTGTTTTTT,CSARRGLNTGELFF
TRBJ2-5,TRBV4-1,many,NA,TGCGCCAGCAGCCAAGAAGGGTCAACCCAAGAGACCCAGTACTTC,CASSQEGSTQETQYF
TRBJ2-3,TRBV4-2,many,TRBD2,TGTGCCAGCAGCCAAAGCCCGACTAGCGGGGGGTTCGCAGATACGCAGTATTTT,CASSQSPTSGGFADTQYF
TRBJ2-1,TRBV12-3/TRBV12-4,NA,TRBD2,TGTGCCAGCAGTTTATTGGTAGCGGGTCCCTCCTACAATGAGCAGTTCTTC,CASSLLVAGPSYNEQFF
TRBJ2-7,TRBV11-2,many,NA,TGTGCCAGCAGCTTAGCCTGGTACGAGCAGTACTTC,CASSLAWYEQYF
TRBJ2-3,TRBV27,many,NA,TGTGCCAGCAAAGGCGACTTTAGCACAGATACGCAGTATTTT,CASKGDFSTDTQYF
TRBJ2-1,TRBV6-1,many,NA,TGTGCCAGCAGTCCTTTGGGACTCAGCTCCTACAATGAGCAGTTCTTC,CASSPLGLSSYNEQFF
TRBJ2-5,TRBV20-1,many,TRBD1,TGCAGTGCTCCCAGGGACAGTCAAGAGACCCAGTACTTC,CSAPRDSQETQYF
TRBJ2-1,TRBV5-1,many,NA,TGCGCCAGCAGCCCGGATGGACAACCAAGTTCCTACAATGAGCAGTTCTTC,CASSPDGQPSSYNEQFF
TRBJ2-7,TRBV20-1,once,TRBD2,TGCAGTGCTAGTGATACTAGCGGGGGAATCTACGAGCAGTACTTC,CSASDTSGGIYEQYF